This TCR beta chain was found in a study of cytomegalovirus exposure and HLA in healthy donors. The PCR was carried out with 60 Vbeta primers and 13 Jbeta primers. TCRdb's copy holds only in-frame clones and misses some; the assay was immunoSEQ multiplex PCR. The data show under 200,000 clones, about 13% seen once. Germline V gives CDR1 LNHNV, CDR2 YYDKDF (reference sequence). The CDR3 is made up of 13 amino acids. V was clipped by 5 bases and J by 3 bases, with 10 bases between them. The TCR was taken from a man in his fifties or sixties in good health and CMV-seropositive. Sample: PBMCs. The V and J genes are TRBV15 and TRBJ1-2; no clear D. CDR3: CATSREVDYGYTF. CDR3 coding DNA: TGTGCCACCAGCCGGGAGGTAGACTATGGCTACACCTTC.